This TCR beta chain derives from a study of shared clonotypes between healthy human individuals. Assay execution took place at the deep level. This table comes from immunoSEQ multiplex PCR, and its TCRdb copy is limited to in-frame clones, with some not included. The table records approximately 620,000 clones, around 97% of them present only once. Whole-study findings and limits: Against clonotypes common to all four donors, non-shared ones had lower generation probabilities.

Regarding this clone: The antigen remains unidentified.

Germline assignment: CDR1 SNHLY and CDR2 FYNNEI. The CDR3 loop spans 15 amino acids. Trimming took 6 bases from V and 8 from J, leaving 22 bases between them. This receptor was obtained from a woman aged 30 to 39 in good health. This chain connects TRBV2 to TRBJ1-2, with a possible D match to TRBD1 (5 bases). What was sequenced was naive CD4+ T cells sorted from blood. Indicated subset: CD45RA+ positively selected. The CDR3 nucleotides are TGTGCCAGCAGCCCTAGACAGTCCTCTTTAGAAGGCTACACCTTC. Translated: CASSPRQSSLEGYTF.